Presented here are 7 T cell receptor beta chains from one specimen sequenced in a study of T cells after yellow fever vaccination. TCRdb independently ran MiXCR on the 5' RACE reads; one entry per CDR3 protein. The repertoire holds 100,000 to 150,000 distinct CDR3 sequences, with roughly 7.2% as singletons. The sequences come from CD4+ T cells sorted from PBMCs, collected about 41 days after the first yellow fever vaccination. The receptors originated from a man aged 18 to 35 who received the YFV17D yellow fever vaccine.

The sample holds many counts of this clonotype. This rearrangement joins TRBV5-1 to TRBJ2-1, with D possibly TRBD2 on 5 matching bases. Germline CDR1 is SGHRS and CDR2 is YFSETQ. Trimming left V 4 bases short and J 15 bases short, with 17 bases between. CDR3 length: 12 amino acids. Here the CDR3 DNA reads TGCGCCAGCAGCGAGGACTTGATGGAGAGGTTCTTC. It encodes CASSEDLMERFF.

In this sample, this clonotype turned up many times. The chain carries TRBV24-1 and TRBJ2-3; no clear D gene. In germline, CDR1 is KGHDR, CDR2 SFDVKD. The V end was cut by 7 bases, the J end by 2 bases, with 15 bases between. The CDR3 is 15 amino acids. The CDR3 loop reads CATSNNMRTTDTQYF. The CDR3, as DNA: TGTGCCACCAGCAATAACATGAGAACCACAGATACGCAGTATTTT.

This clonotype came up many times. The rearrangement links TRBV10-3 to TRBJ2-3; D gene uncertain. Trimming cost V 5 bases and J 3 bases, with 3 bases left between them. Germline V lookup: CDR1 ENHRY, CDR2 SYGVKD. The CDR3 has 11 residues. DNA of the CDR3: TGTGCCATCAGTAAGACAGATACGCAGTATTTT. It translates to CAISKTDTQYF.

V usage is TRBV20-1 and J usage is TRBJ2-7, with TRBD1 as a possible D gene (6 bases). This CDR3 has 15 residues. Per the germline V gene, CDR1 is DFQATT and CDR2 is SNEGSKA (reference sequence). V was cut by 5 bases and J by 2 bases, with 19 bases left in between. The CDR3 reads CSAPNPLQGAYEQYV. CDR3 DNA: TGCAGTGCTCCGAATCCTTTACAGGGTGCCTACGAGCAGTACGTC.

The table lists this clonotype with many counts. This sequence joins TRBV19 and TRBJ1-2; 8 positions match TRBD1. Looked up from germline, CDR1 is LNHDA and CDR2 is SQIVND (reference sequence). V lost 10 bases to trimming and J lost 4 bases; unmatched junction nucleotides: 5. The CDR3 has 12 residues. CDR3 sequence: CAIRGTGYGYTF. The CDR3 DNA reads TGTGCCATCAGAGGGACAGGCTATGGCTACACCTTC.

There are many counts of this clonotype. This chain links TRBV20-1 with TRBJ2-3, with 8 nucleotides matching TRBD2. The CDR3 has 14 residues. Germline V gene sequence: CDR1 DFQATT, CDR2 SNEGSKA (reference sequence). V gave up 3 bases and J gave up 4 bases; unmatched junction bases: 6. CDR3 sequence: CSARVGLGADTQYF. DNA of the CDR3: TGCAGTGCTAGGGTGGGACTAGGGGCAGATACGCAGTATTTT.

This clonotype was seen many times. This chain joins TRBV6-4 and TRBJ1-1; D is uncertain. CDR1 MRHNA and CDR2 SNTAGT come from the germline V gene. V gave up 6 bases and J gave up 1 base, with 9 bases separating them. There are 13 residues in the CDR3. The DNA of the CDR3 is TGTGCCAGCAGAATGGACGGGAACACTGAAGCTTTCTTT. Amino acids: CASRMDGNTEAFF.